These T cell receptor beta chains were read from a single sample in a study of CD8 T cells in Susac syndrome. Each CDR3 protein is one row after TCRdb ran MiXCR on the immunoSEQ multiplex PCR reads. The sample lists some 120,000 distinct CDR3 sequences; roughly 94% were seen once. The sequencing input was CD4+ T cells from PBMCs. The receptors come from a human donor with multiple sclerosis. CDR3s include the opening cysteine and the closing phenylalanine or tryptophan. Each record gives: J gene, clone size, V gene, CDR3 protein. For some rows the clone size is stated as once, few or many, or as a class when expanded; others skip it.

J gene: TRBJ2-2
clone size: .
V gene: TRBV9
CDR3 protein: CASSVVPGTNTGELFF

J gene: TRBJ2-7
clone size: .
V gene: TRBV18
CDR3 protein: CASSPKTPSEQYF

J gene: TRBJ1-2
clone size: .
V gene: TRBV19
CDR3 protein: CASQALEAYGYTF

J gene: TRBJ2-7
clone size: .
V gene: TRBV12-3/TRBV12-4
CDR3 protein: CASSRTYEQYF

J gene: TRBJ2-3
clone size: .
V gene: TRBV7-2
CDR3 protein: CASSLDRPSRRTDTQYF

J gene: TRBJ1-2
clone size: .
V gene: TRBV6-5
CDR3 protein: CASRGGSSYTF

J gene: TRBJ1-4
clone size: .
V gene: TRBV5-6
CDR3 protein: CASSPWAGEKLFF

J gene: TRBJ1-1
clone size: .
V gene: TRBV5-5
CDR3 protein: CASRRAPAGNTEAFF

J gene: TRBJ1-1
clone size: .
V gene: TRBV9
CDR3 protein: CASSVAQNTEAFF

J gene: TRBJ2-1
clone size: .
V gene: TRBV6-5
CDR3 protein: CASSYPRQGRQDEQFF

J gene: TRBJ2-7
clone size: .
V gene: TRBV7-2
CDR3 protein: CASSLTSGGDWSYEQYF

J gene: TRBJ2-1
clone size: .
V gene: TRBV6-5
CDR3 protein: CASRGTPGQFF

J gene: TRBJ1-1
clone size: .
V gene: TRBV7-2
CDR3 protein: CASSLDVDTEAFF

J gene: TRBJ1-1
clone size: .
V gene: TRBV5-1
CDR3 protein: CASSPATPNTEAFF

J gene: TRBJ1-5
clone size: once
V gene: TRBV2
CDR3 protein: CASRSGSFSNQPQHF

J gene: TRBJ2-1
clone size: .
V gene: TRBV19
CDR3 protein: CASSVRLAGGFYNEQFF

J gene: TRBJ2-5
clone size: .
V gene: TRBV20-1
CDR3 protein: CSARWLAGVGETQYF

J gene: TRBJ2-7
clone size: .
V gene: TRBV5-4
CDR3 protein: CASSSGRGMGEQYF

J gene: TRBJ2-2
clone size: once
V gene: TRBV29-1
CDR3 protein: CSVGAGGPGGELFF

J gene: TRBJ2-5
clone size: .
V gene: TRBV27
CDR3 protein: CASSFRTPTETQYF

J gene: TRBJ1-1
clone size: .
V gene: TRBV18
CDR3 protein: CASSRQEARAEAFF

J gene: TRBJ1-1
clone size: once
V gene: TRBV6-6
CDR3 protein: CASGPGQGAGNTEAFF

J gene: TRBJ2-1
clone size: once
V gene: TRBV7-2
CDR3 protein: CASSRLGWEQFF

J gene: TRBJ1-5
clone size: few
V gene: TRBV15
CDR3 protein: CATSRPGTGNSNQPQHF

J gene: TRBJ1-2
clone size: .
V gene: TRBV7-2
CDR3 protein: CASSLTGDINYGYTF

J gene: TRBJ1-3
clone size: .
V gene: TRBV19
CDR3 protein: CASSIEETGNTIYF

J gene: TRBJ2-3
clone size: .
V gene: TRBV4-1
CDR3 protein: CASSLGPPGQGIDTQYF

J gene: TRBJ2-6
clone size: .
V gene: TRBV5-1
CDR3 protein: CASSLFNGGPGANVLTF

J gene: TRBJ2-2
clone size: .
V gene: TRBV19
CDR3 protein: CASTAAKKTGELFF

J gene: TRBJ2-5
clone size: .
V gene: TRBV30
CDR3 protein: CAWSPTETQYF

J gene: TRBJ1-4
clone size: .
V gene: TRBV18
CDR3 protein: CASSPTGTNEKLFF

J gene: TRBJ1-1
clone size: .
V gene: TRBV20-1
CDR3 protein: CSATWDRGPEAFF

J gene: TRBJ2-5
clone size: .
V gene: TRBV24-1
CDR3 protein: CATSEPTGTGAETQYF

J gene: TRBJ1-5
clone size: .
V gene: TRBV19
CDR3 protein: CASTRDRPNQPQHF

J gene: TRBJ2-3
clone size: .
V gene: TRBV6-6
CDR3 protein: CASSYQGSRTDTQYF

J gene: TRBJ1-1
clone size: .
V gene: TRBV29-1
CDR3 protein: CSVERGVTEAFF

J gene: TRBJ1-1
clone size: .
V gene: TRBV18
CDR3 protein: CASSPPGTDEAFF

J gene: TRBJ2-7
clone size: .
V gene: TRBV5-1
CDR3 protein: CASSLDGGTAGFSYEQYF

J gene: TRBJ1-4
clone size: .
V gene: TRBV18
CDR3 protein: CASSPRRTGNEKLFF

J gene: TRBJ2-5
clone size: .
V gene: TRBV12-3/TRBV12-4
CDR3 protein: CASSPSGRETQYF

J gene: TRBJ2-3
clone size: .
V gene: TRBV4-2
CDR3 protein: CASSQDPASTDTQYF

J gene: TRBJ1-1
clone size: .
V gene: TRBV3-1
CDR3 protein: CASSHDGGSEAFF

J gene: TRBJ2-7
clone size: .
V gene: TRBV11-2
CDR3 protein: CASSLARGLTYEQYF

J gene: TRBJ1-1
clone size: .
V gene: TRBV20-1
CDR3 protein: CSARQNPGTEAFF

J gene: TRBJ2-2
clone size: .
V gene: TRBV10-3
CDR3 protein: CAIRGGSHTGELFF

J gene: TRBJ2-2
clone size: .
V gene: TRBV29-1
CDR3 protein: CSGTRGTGELFF

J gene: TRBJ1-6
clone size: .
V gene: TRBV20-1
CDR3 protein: CSAGSGAHGDSPLHF

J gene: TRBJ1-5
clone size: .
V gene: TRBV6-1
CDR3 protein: CASFREGAGNQPQHF

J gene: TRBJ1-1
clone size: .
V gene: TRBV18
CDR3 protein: CASSPQGQGFHTEAFF

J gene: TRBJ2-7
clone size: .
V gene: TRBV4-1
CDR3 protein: CASSQAGNSGWGPYEQYF

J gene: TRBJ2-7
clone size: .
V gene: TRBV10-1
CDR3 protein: CASSEFGQGNSYEQYF

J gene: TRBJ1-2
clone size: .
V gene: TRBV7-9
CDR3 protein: CASRLSYREAVLGYTF

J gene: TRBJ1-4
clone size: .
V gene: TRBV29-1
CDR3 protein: CSVEILGQTNEKLFF

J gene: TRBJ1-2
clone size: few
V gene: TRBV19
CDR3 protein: CASSSGPRDYGYTF

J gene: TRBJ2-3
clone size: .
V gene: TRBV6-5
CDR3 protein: CASSYSIGGGGDTQYF

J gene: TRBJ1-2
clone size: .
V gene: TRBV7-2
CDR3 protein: CASSFGTNYGYTF

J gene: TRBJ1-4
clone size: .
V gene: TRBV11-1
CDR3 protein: CASSMTDNEKLFF

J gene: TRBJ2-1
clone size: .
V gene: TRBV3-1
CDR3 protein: CASSHGTVGNEQFF

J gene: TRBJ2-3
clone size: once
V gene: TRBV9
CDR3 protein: CASSVSRASTDTQYF

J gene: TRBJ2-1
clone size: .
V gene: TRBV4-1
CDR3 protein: CASSQDLGQGAYNEQFF